Described below is a single T cell receptor beta chain sequence and its context. Antigen: not known. The data belong to a study of T cell responses to AZD1222 COVID-19 vaccine. Study-wide findings and caveats: The span of vaccine-associated CD4 TCRs extended across spike, with dominance at 160-218 and 743-854.

Germline CDR1 is MNHEY and CDR2 is SVGAGI. The CDR3 is made up of 13 amino acids. The ends were cut back, 11 bases at V and 0 bases at J, with 14 bases in the middle. Method: immunoSEQ multiplex PCR; TCRdb's copy keeps in-frame clones and lacks some. This table holds 80,000 to 100,000 clones, around 84% found once. This chain connects TRBV6-5 to TRBJ2-7, with D possibly TRBD2 on 5 matching bases. This receptor was identified in an adult who received the AZD1222 COVID-19 vaccine. The specimen comprised peripheral blood, sampled 28 days after the second AZD1222 dose. The CDR3 DNA follows: TGTGCCTCAGCGGAGAACATCTCCTACGAGCAGTACTTC. It yields the protein CASAENISYEQYF.